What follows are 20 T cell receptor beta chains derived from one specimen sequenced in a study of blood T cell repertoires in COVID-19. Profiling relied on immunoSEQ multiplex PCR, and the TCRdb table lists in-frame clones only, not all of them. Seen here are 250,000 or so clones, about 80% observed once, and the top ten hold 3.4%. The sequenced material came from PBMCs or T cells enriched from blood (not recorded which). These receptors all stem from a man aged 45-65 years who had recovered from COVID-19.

CDR3 nucleotides: TGTTCGTCAGGGCGTCCCTACGAGCAGTACTTC. Translating it yields CSSGRPYEQYF. V usage is TRBV27 and J usage is TRBJ2-7; D perhaps matches TRBD1 (5 bases). There are 11 residues in the CDR3. The germline gives CDR1 MNHEY, CDR2 SMNVEV (reference sequence).

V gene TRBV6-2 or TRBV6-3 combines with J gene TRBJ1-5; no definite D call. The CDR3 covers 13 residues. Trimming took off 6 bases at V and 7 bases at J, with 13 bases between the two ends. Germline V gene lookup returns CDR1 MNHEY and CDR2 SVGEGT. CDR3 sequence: CASSSFGWQPQHF. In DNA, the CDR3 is TGTGCCAGCAGCTCGTTCGGGTGGCAGCCCCAGCATTTT.

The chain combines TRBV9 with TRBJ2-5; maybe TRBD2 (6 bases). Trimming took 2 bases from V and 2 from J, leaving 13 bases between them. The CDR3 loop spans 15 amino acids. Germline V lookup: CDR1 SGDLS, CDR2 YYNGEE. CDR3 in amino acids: CASSVGTPVQETQYF. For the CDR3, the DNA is TGTGCCAGCAGCGTTGGGACTCCTGTGCAAGAGACCCAGTACTTC.

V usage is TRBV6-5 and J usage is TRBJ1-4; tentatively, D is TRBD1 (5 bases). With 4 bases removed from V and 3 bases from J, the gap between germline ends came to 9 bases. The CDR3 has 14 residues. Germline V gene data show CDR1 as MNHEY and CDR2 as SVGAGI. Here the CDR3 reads CASSWTYPNEKLFF. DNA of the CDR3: TGTGCCAGCAGTTGGACATATCCTAATGAAAAACTGTTTTTT.

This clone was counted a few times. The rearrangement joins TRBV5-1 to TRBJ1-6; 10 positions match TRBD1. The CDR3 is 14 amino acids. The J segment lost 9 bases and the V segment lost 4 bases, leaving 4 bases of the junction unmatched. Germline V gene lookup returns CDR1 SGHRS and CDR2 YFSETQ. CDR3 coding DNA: TGCGCCAGCAGCGGGGACAGGGGTTTTTCACCCCTCCACTTT. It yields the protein CASSGDRGFSPLHF.

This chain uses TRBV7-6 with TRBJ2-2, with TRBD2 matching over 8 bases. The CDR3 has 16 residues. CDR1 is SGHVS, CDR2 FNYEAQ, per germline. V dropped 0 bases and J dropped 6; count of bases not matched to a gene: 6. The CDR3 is CASSLAGLAVAGELFF. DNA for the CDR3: TGTGCCAGCAGCTTAGCAGGACTAGCTGTTGCCGGGGAGCTGTTTTTT.

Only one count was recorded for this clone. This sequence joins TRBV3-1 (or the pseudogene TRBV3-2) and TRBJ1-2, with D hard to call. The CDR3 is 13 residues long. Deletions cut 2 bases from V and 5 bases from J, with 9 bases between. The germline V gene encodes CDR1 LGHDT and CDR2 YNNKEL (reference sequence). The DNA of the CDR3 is TGTGCCAGCAGCCAAAATCGAGGGTATGGCTACACCTTC. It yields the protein CASSQNRGYGYTF.

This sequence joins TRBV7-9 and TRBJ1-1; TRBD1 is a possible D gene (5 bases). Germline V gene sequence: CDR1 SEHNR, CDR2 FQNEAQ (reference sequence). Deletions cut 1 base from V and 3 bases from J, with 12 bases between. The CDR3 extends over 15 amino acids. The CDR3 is CASSLEQGGDTEAFF. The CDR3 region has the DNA TGTGCCAGCAGCTTAGAGCAGGGCGGGGACACTGAAGCTTTCTTT. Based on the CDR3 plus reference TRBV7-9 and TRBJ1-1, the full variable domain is DTGVSQNPRHKITKRGQNVTFRCDPISEHNRLYWYRQTLGQGPEFLTYFQNEAQLEKSRLLSDRFSAERPKGSFSTLEIQRTEQGDSAMYLCASSLEQGGDTEAFFGQGTRLTVV.

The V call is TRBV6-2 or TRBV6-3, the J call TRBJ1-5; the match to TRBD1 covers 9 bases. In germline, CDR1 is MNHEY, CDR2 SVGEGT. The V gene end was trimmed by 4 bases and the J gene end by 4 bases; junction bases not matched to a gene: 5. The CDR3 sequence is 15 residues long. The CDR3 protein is CASSFLTGGNQPQHF. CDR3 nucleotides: TGTGCCAGCAGTTTCCTGACAGGGGGAAATCAGCCCCAGCATTTT.

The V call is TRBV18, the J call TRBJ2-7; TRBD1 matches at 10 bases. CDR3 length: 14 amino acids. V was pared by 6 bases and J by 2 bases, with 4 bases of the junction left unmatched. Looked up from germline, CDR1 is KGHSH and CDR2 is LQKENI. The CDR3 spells CASSPGQGTYEQYF. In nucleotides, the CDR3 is TGTGCCAGCTCGCCGGGACAGGGGACCTACGAGCAGTACTTC.

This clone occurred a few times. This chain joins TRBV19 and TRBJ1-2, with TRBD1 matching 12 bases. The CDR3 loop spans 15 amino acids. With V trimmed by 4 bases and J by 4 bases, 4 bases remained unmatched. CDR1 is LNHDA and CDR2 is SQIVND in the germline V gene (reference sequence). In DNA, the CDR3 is TGTGCCAGTAGTACGGGGACAGGGGGCCCCTATGGCTACACCTTC. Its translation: CASSTGTGGPYGYTF. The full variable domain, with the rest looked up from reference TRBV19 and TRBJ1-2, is DGGITQSPKYLFRKEGQNVTLSCEQNLNHDAMYWYRQDPGQGLRLIYYSQIVNDFQKGDIAEGYSVSREKKESFPLTVTSAQKNPTAFYLCASSTGTGGPYGYTFGSGTRLTVV.

CDR3 protein: CASRGQILPFVSETQYF. The CDR3 nucleotides are TGTGCCAGCAGAGGACAGATACTACCATTTGTTTCAGAGACCCAGTACTTC. The chain employs TRBV27 and TRBJ2-5; D might be TRBD1 (6 bases). Germline CDR1 is MNHEY and CDR2 is SMNVEV (reference sequence). The CDR3 spans 17 residues. V was pared by 6 bases and J by 4 bases, with 24 bases between.

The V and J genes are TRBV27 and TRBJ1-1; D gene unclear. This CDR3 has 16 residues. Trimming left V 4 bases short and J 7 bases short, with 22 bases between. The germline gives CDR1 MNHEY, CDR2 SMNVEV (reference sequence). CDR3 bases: TGTGCCAGCAGTTCATCCCCTGGAGGGCCGTTGAATGAAGCTTTCTTT. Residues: CASSSSPGGPLNEAFF.

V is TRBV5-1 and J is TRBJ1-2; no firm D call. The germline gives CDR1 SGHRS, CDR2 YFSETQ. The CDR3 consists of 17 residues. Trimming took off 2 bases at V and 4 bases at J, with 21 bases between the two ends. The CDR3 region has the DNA TGCGCCAGCAGCTTAAGTCGGGGTGACTCGTACCCCTATGGCTACACCTTC. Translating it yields CASSLSRGDSYPYGYTF.

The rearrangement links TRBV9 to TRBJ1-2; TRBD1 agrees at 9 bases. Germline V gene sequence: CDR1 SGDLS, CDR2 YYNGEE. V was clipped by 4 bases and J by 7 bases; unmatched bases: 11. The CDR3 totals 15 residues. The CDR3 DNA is TGTGCCAGCAGCCCCACCGGGACAGGGTCAGCTGGCTACACCTTC. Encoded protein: CASSPTGTGSAGYTF.

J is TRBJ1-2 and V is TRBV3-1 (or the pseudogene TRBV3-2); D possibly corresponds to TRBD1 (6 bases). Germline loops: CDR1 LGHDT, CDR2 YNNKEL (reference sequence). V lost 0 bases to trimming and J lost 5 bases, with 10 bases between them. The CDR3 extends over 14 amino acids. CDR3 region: CASSQDWQGYGYTF. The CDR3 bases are TGTGCCAGCAGCCAAGATTGGCAGGGGTATGGCTACACCTTC.

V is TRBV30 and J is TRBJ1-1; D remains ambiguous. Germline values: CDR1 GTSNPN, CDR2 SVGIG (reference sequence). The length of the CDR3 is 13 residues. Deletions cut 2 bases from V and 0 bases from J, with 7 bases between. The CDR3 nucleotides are TGTGCCTGGAGTTGGCCTTTGAACACTGAAGCTTTCTTT. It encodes CAWSWPLNTEAFF.

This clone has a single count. The CDR3 nucleotides are TGTGCCACCAGGAGCTCTGGGGCCAACGTCCTGACTTTC. This encodes CATRSSGANVLTF. This sequence joins TRBV24-1 and TRBJ2-6; D ambiguous. The V gene's germline CDR1 is KGHDR and CDR2 SFDVKD. Trimming cost V 7 bases and J 0 bases, with 3 bases left between them. CDR3 length equals 13 residues.

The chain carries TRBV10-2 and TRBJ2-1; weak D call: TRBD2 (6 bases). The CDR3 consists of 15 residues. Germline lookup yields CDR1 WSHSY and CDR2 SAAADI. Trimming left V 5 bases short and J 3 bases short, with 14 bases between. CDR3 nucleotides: TGCGCCAGCAGTCAGACTAGAGCCCTCTACAATGAGCAGTTCTTC. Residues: CASSQTRALYNEQFF.

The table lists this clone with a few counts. CDR3 in DNA: TGTGCCAGCAGCTTACAAGGGGACAGTAACTATGGCTACACCTTC. Protein product: CASSLQGDSNYGYTF. The chain combines TRBV7-2 with TRBJ1-2; TRBD1 aligns across 7 bases. This CDR3 is 15 amino acids long. CDR1 is SGHTA, CDR2 FQGNSA, per germline. V gave up 2 bases and J gave up 1 base; unmatched junction bases: 4.